This T cell receptor beta chain is from a study of blood T cell repertoires in COVID-19. Study overall: The samples span acute and convalescent COVID-19 from the United States, Italy and Spain.

This clone was seen only a few times. Original analysis: Reference gene primer amplification gave nucleated cell count estimates. TCRdb's table, derived via immunoSEQ multiplex PCR, lists solely in-frame clones and lacks some. D and trimming come from the DNA, and the V and J calls and clone size come from that table. This table has about 210,000 clones, around 85% appearing once. The sequence came from a man aged 40-50 years with acute or convalescent COVID-19. What was sequenced was peripheral blood.

The CDR3: CASSFGTGAPYEQYF. The CDR3 DNA is TGTGCCAGCAGTTTCGGGACAGGTGCCCCTTACGAGCAGTACTTC. The rearrangement links TRBV6-6 to TRBJ2-7, with TRBD1 matching over 8 bases. Germline assignment: CDR1 MNHNY and CDR2 SVGAGI (reference sequence). The CDR3 is 15 amino acids. Trimming removed 4 bases from V and 4 bases from J; junction bases left unmatched: 9.